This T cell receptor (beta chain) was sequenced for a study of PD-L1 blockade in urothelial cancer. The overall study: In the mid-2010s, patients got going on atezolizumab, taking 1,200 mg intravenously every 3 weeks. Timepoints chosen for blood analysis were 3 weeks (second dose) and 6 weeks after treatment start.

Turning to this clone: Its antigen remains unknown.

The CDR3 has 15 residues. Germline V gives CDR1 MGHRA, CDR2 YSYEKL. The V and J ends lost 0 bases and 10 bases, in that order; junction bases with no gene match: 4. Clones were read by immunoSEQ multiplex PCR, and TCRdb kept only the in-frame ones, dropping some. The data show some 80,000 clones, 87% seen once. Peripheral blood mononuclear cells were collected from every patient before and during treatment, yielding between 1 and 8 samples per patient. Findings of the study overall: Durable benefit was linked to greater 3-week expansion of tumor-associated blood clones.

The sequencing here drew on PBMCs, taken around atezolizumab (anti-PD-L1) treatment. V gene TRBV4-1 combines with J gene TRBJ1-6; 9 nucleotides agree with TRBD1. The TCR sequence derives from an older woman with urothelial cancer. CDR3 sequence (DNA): TGCGCCAGCAGCCAAGAGGGGACAGGGTTGTCACCCCTCCACTTT. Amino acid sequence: CASSQEGTGLSPLHF.